This entry lists 12 T cell receptor beta chains sequenced from one sample in a study of T cells in Graves' hyperthyroidism and ophthalmopathy. Researchers amplified the TCR beta CDR3 regions from RNA transcripts. In the first-round RT-PCR of the TCR CDR3, the HTBI primer set was used. TCRdb analysed the multiplex PCR reads with MiXCR anew, one entry per CDR3 protein. The sample includes 620,000 or so distinct CDR3 sequences, more than 14% of them seen just once. Sequencing was performed on blood. Receptors originate from a woman aged 45-65 years with Graves' ophthalmopathy.

The table lists this clonotype with many counts. V is TRBV7-2 and J is TRBJ2-6, with D possibly being TRBD1 (6 bases). Germline CDR1 is SGHTA and CDR2 is FQGNSA. The CDR3 is 17 residues long. Between the trimmed V and J ends, which lost 5 bases and 0 bases, there was a span of 14 bases. This CDR3 is CASSRSGTTSGANVLTF. The DNA of the CDR3 is TGTGCCAGCAGCCGCTCCGGGACAACCTCTGGGGCCAACGTCCTGACTTTC.

The V gene is TRBV28, the J gene TRBJ1-5; D remains ambiguous. The CDR3 totals 15 residues. Germline V CDR1 and CDR2: MDHEN, SYDVKM. The V gene lost 2 bases and the J gene lost 2 bases, with 10 bases spanning the gap. CDR3 residues: CASSLRPVGNQPQHF. The CDR3 bases are TGTGCCAGCAGTTTAAGGCCAGTGGGCAATCAGCCCCAGCATTTT.

Many counts were recorded for this clonotype. The chain combines TRBV7-9 with TRBJ1-2, with D tentatively TRBD1 (5 bases). CDR3 size: 16 residues. Germline CDR1 and CDR2: SEHNR and FQNEAQ (reference sequence). V was clipped by 5 bases and J by 0 bases, with 16 bases between them. The CDR3 is CASSPLGDGANYGYTF. The CDR3 DNA follows: TGTGCCAGCAGCCCGTTAGGGGACGGAGCTAACTATGGCTACACCTTC.

This clonotype was recorded many times. The chain recombines TRBV6-5 with TRBJ1-5; no firm D call. V shed 0 bases and J shed 2 bases, with 5 bases lying between them. CDR1 is MNHEY, CDR2 SVGAGI, per germline. This CDR3 contains 14 residues. For the CDR3, the DNA is TGTGCCAGCAGTTACTCGGATGGCAATCAGCCCCAGCATTTT. Translated, it gives CASSYSDGNQPQHF.

This CDR3 reads CASSQLGRGRQPQHF. The CDR3 DNA follows: TGTGCCAGCAGCCAATTGGGCAGGGGACGTCAGCCCCAGCATTTT. The rearrangement joins TRBV16 to TRBJ1-5, with D possibly matching TRBD1 (6 bases). The germline gives CDR1 KGHSY, CDR2 FQNENV. The V and J ends lost 1 base and 6 bases respectively, with 13 bases between them. The CDR3 consists of 15 residues.

This clonotype was picked up many times. This chain uses TRBV19 with TRBJ1-1; D possibly corresponds to TRBD1 (5 bases). The V gene lost 2 bases and the J gene lost 0 bases, with 19 bases spanning the gap. There are 18 residues in the CDR3. Germline V CDR1 and CDR2: LNHDA, SQIVND (reference sequence). CDR3 loop: CASSILQGAEGMNTEAFF. CDR3 DNA sequence: TGTGCCAGTAGTATATTGCAAGGGGCCGAGGGAATGAACACTGAAGCTTTCTTT.

This clonotype was detected only a few times. With a much larger clone just one base away, this may be a read error. The J gene is TRBJ1-1, the V gene TRBV4-3, with TRBD1 matching 8 bases. This CDR3 contains 14 residues. Germline CDR1 and CDR2: LGHNA and YSLEER. The V gene end was trimmed by 3 bases and the J gene end by 1 base; junction bases not matched to a gene: 1. CDR3 nucleotides: TGCGCCAGCAGCCATGACAGGGGGAACACTGAAGCTTTCTTT. It codes for CASSHDRGNTEAFF.

In its sample, this clonotype was seen many times. The J gene is TRBJ2-7, the V gene TRBV4-1; D unresolved. CDR1 MGHRA and CDR2 YSYEKL come from the germline V gene. Trimming pared 1 base from V and 6 bases from J, leaving 7 bases between. This CDR3 is built from 12 residues. Here the CDR3 reads CASSQGPSEQYF. The DNA for the CDR3 is TGCGCCAGCAGCCAAGGTCCAAGCGAGCAGTACTTC.

Many counts were recorded for this clonotype. The V gene is TRBV18, the J gene TRBJ2-5, with 7 bases matching TRBD1. The CDR3 is 14 residues long. The V gene end was trimmed by 1 base and the J gene end by 2 bases; junction bases not matched to a gene: 1. Germline assignment: CDR1 KGHSH and CDR2 LQKENI. The CDR3 protein is CASSPLGQQETQYF. CDR3 in DNA: TGTGCCAGCTCACCACTGGGACAGCAAGAGACCCAGTACTTC.

The chain uses TRBV6-9 and TRBJ2-5, with 16 bases lining up with TRBD2. Trimming at V came to 3 bases and at J to 5 bases, leaving 3 bases not matched to a gene. CDR1 is MNHGY, CDR2 SVAAGI, per germline. This CDR3 is 16 amino acids long. CDR3 in amino acids: CASSYPGLAGGETQYF. CDR3 DNA: TGTGCCAGCAGTTACCCGGGACTAGCGGGAGGGGAGACCCAGTACTTC.

DNA of the CDR3: TGTGCCAGCAGCGTAGGTCAGGGGGTGTACAATGAGCAGTTCTTC. This sequence encodes CASSVGQGVYNEQFF. The genes are TRBV9 and TRBJ2-1, with 7 bases fitting TRBD1. There are 15 residues in the CDR3. V shed 0 bases, J shed 4 bases, and the junction held 4 bases outside the gene matches. Germline CDR1 reads SGDLS; CDR2 reads YYNGEE. Full variable domain (missing parts from reference TRBV9 and TRBJ2-1): DSGVTQTPKHLITATGQRVTLRCSPRSGDLSVYWYQQSLDQGLQFLIQYYNGEERAKGNILERFSAQQFPDLHSELNLSSLELGDSALYFCASSVGQGVYNEQFFGPGTRLTVL.

Regarding this clonotype: The CDR3 ends on some other residue instead of the conserved phenylalanine or tryptophan, so this is likely a read error. The chain joins TRBV19 to TRBJ2-7; D might be TRBD2 (5 bases). The CDR3 consists of 16 residues. From germline, CDR1 is LNHDA and CDR2 SQIVND (reference sequence). Trimming removed 5 bases at V and 3 bases at J, with 20 bases between. The chain's CDR3 is CASSEGVGDLGYEQYL. CDR3 nucleotide sequence: TGTGCCAGTAGTGAAGGAGTGGGAGATCTCGGCTACGAGCAGTACTTA.